The rows below give T cell receptor beta chains drawn from one sample of a study of shared T cell receptors in the human thymus. Sequenced by immunoSEQ multiplex PCR; TCRdb stores in-frame clones only, minus some. The sample holds roughly 660,000 clones, more than 75% seen once. A further study also used this sample, focusing on human thymus T cells.

The specimen was thymocytes. The receptors originated from a boy under two years old with a congenital heart defect. Both conserved end residues are part of each CDR3. The D gene is left open where the match is weak. Size values are once, few and many counts, or a class for expanded clones, and some rows have none.

>TRBJ2-7|.|TRBV18|.
TGTGCCAGCTCAATACAAGCGGGCAGCAGTAGCTACGAGCAGTACTTC
CASSIQAGSSSYEQYF
>TRBJ1-1|.|TRBV20-1|.
TGCAGTGCTACGAGACCAGGGCGAGCTTTCTTT
CSATRPGRAFF
>TRBJ2-7|TRBD1|TRBV30|.
TGTGCCTGGAGTGTGAAAGACAGGGCTTCCTACGAGCAGTACTTC
CAWSVKDRASYEQYF
>TRBJ2-1|.|TRBV30|.
TGTGCCTGGAGTGTAATGAGTAGCGGACCACCGCACAATGAGCAGTTCTTC
CAWSVMSSGPPHNEQFF
>TRBJ2-6|.|TRBV7-8|.
TGTGCCAGCAGCCCCCTCGGAAGACTTCTTATGATCTCTGGGGCCAACGTCCTGACTTTC
CASSPLGRLLMISGANVLTF
>TRBJ2-1|TRBD2|TRBV7-6|.
TGTGCCAGCAGCTTAGGCCGGACTAGCAGTTATTCCTACAATGAGCAGTTCTTC
CASSLGRTSSYSYNEQFF
>TRBJ2-7|TRBD2|TRBV30|.
TGTGCCTGGAGCGTCAGTCCCGGGGGGACCTACGAGCAGTACTTC
CAWSVSPGGTYEQYF
>TRBJ2-2|TRBD2|TRBV4-2|once
TGTGCCAGCAGCCAAGATAGCACTAGCGGTGACACCGGGGAGCTGTTTTTT
CASSQDSTSGDTGELFF
>TRBJ2-7|.|TRBV18|few
TGTGCCAGCTCACCACCGGAAGGGGTCGCCTACGAGCAGTACTTC
CASSPPEGVAYEQYF
>TRBJ2-5|.|TRBV28|.
TGTGCCAGCAGTTCGGAGAGCGCGGGGACCCAGTACTTC
CASSSESAGTQYF
>TRBJ2-5|.|TRBV21-1|.
TGTGCCAGCAGCAAGACTCCTCGGGGGGAGACCCAGTACTTC
CASSKTPRGETQYF
>TRBJ2-5|TRBD2|TRBV20-1|.
TGCAGTGCTAGGGGGGGGGAGACCCAGTACTTC
CSARGGETQYF
>TRBJ2-1|TRBD1|TRBV5-6|once
TGTGCCAGCAGCTCACAGGGGTTCAATGAGCAGTTCTTC
CASSSQGFNEQFF
>TRBJ2-1|TRBD2|TRBV10-2|.
TGCGCCAGCAGCCCGGGCCGGGAGGGAAACAATGAGCAGTTCTTC
CASSPGREGNNEQFF
>TRBJ2-2|TRBD2|TRBV11-2|.
TGTGCCAGCAGCTTAGTGGGGGATAGCGGGAGGCCTCCCGGGGAGCTGTTTTTT
CASSLVGDSGRPPGELFF
>TRBJ2-6|TRBD2|TRBV5-1|.
TGCGCCAGCAGCACGGGACTAGCGGGCCCCCACTCTGGGGCCAACGTCCTGACTTTC
CASSTGLAGPHSGANVLTF
>TRBJ2-1|.|TRBV7-6|.
TGTGCCAGCAGCCAGAGACAGACACCACACTACAATGAGCAGTTCTTC
CASSQRQTPHYNEQFF
>TRBJ1-2|.|TRBV2|.
TGTGCCAGCACCCTCCGGGGATTAGCTAACTATGGCTACACCTTC
CASTLRGLANYGYTF
>TRBJ1-5|.|TRBV7-2|.
TGTGCCAGCAGCTTAGGGATTCGAGGGCCGGGTCAGCCCCAGCATTTT
CASSLGIRGPGQPQHF
>TRBJ1-2|.|TRBV14|.
TGTGCCAGCAGCCCTAATGGAGGACAGCCTCTAGGCTATGGCTACACCTTC
CASSPNGGQPLGYGYTF
>TRBJ1-2|.|TRBV29-1|.
TGCAGCGTTCCCGGAGGCGGTGGCTACACCTTC
CSVPGGGGYTF
>TRBJ1-3|.|TRBV5-6|.
TGTGCCAGCAGCCCGGACAGCTCTGGAAACACCATATATTTT
CASSPDSSGNTIYF
>TRBJ1-1|TRBD1|TRBV27|.
TGTGCCAGCAGGGGGGACAGGCCGAACACTGAAGCTTTCTTT
CASRGDRPNTEAFF
>TRBJ2-7|.|TRBV6-1|.
TGTGCCACTGCCAGACAGAGCCTCTCCTACGAGCAGTACTTC
CATARQSLSYEQYF
>TRBJ2-3|.|TRBV30|.
TGTGCCTGGATTTCGGGTCGCGCAGATACGCAGTATTTT
CAWISGRADTQYF
>TRBJ2-7|.|TRBV6-4|.
TGTGCCAGCAGTGACCGGGCTAGCGAGCAGTACTTC
CASSDRASEQYF
>TRBJ1-2|TRBD1|TRBV5-5|.
TGTGCCAGCAGCTATTGGACAGGGGGCGAGGTCTATGGCTACACCTTC
CASSYWTGGEVYGYTF
>TRBJ1-3|.|TRBV7-9|.
TGTGCCAGCAGCTTAACACCCCAAAGGGGTGGAAACACCATATATTTT
CASSLTPQRGGNTIYF
>TRBJ1-2|.|TRBV27|few
TGTGCCAGCAGCCGAGGGAAAGGGCGTAACTATGGCTACACCTTC
CASSRGKGRNYGYTF
>TRBJ2-7|TRBD1|TRBV7-9|.
TGTGCCAGCAGCCGGGACAGCTCCTACGAGCAGTACTTC
CASSRDSSYEQYF
>TRBJ2-1|TRBD1|TRBV4-3|few
TGCGCCAGCAGCCCCCGGACAGGCGCTGGGGTTTACAATGAGCAGTTCTTC
CASSPRTGAGVYNEQFF
>TRBJ1-5|.|TRBV2|.
TGTGCCAGCAGTGAACGGAGGTTCAATCAGCCCCAGCATTTT
CASSERRFNQPQHF
>TRBJ2-7|.|TRBV29-1|.
TGCAGCACTGTTCTGGGGGCTTATCCCTACGAGCAGTACTTC
CSTVLGAYPYEQYF
>TRBJ1-2|.|TRBV4-2|.
TGTGCCAGCAGCCCCTATTCCCGAGGAAACTATGGCTACACCTTC
CASSPYSRGNYGYTF
>TRBJ2-5|TRBD2|TRBV27|.
TGTGCCAGCAGTTTCGCTACTAGCGGCCAAGAGACCCAGTACTTC
CASSFATSGQETQYF
>TRBJ2-2|TRBD1|TRBV7-2|.
TGTGCCAGCAGCCGCAGAACAGGGGGCGACACCGGGGAGCTGTTTTTT
CASSRRTGGDTGELFF
>TRBJ2-7|TRBD1|TRBV27|.
TGTGCCAGCAGTTTCCAGAGCAGTTCAGGGGGCTACGAGCAGTACTTC
CASSFQSSSGGYEQYF
>TRBJ2-1|TRBD1|TRBV28|.
TGTGCCAGCAGTTTGGGCAGGGGGCGTTGGGGGAGGAACAATGAGCAGTTCTTC
CASSLGRGRWGRNNEQFF
>TRBJ2-5|.|TRBV27|once
TGTGCCAGCAGTTCCTCGGGGGGCAGGGGGCGCGGGGAGACCCAGTACTTC
CASSSSGGRGRGETQYF
>TRBJ2-7|TRBD1|TRBV18|.
TGTGCCAGCTCACCAGAGGACAGGTCCTACGAGCAGTACTTC
CASSPEDRSYEQYF
>TRBJ2-3|.|TRBV7-3|.
TGTGCCAGCAGCCCACATGGGGGCCGGGAGGGCACAGATACGCAGTATTTT
CASSPHGGREGTDTQYF
>TRBJ1-1|.|TRBV28|.
TGTGCCAGCAGTTTAAAGTTCCGGGGCACTGAAGCTTTCTTT
CASSLKFRGTEAFF
>TRBJ2-1|.|TRBV6-1|.
TGTGCCAGCAGTGAAATGTGGGGGCGGTACAATGAGCAGTTCTTC
CASSEMWGRYNEQFF
>TRBJ2-7|TRBD2|TRBV4-2|.
TGTGCCAGCAGCCAGGAAAAGGGGACTAGGGGTCACGAGCAGTACTTC
CASSQEKGTRGHEQYF
>TRBJ1-2|.|TRBV5-1|.
TGCGCCAGCAGCTTGGCCGGGGCTAACTATGGCTACACCTTC
CASSLAGANYGYTF
>TRBJ2-6|.|TRBV18|.
TGTGCCAGCTCACCGCGCGGCGCCAACGTCCTGACTTTC
CASSPRGANVLTF
>TRBJ1-1|.|TRBV27|.
TGTGCCAGCAAGGGGGATACTGAAGCTTTCTTT
CASKGDTEAFF
>TRBJ2-1|TRBD1|TRBV4-2|.
TGTGCCAGCAGCCATCGACAGGGGGCCCGACCGAGCTCCTACAATGAGCAGTTCTTC
CASSHRQGARPSSYNEQFF
>TRBJ2-7|.|TRBV14|.
TGTGCCAGCAGCCAAGCCGGGTTCAAGTACTTC
CASSQAGFKYF
>TRBJ2-6|.|TRBV19|.
TGTGCCAGTAGTTCGGACAGTCCCTCTGGGGCCAACGTCCTGACTTTC
CASSSDSPSGANVLTF
>TRBJ1-1|.|TRBV7-6|.
TGTGCCAGCAGCCCCTTTATGAACACTGAAGCTTTCTTT
CASSPFMNTEAFF
>TRBJ2-5|TRBD1|TRBV28|once
TGTGCCAGCAGACCTCTGACAGGGGTAGGGGAGACCCAGTACTTC
CASRPLTGVGETQYF
>TRBJ2-7|TRBD1|TRBV28|.
TGTGCCAGCAGTTTCCGACAGGGGGCGTCCTACGAGCAGTACTTC
CASSFRQGASYEQYF
>TRBJ1-1|TRBD1|TRBV28|.
TGTGCCAGCACCCCAAGACAGGGCCTGAACACTGAAGCTTTCTTT
CASTPRQGLNTEAFF
>TRBJ2-3|.|TRBV2|.
TGTGCCAGCACCCGGGCCTCAGCTAAGGGGGCAGATACGCAGTATTTT
CASTRASAKGADTQYF
>TRBJ2-1|TRBD2|TRBV6-9|.
TGTGCCAGCAGTTATTATGCCGGGAGGGCCTTCAATGAGCAGTTCTTC
CASSYYAGRAFNEQFF
>TRBJ2-7|.|TRBV4-2|.
TGTGCCAGCAGCCAAGAGGGCCAACGTCTGACCTACGAGCAGTACTTC
CASSQEGQRLTYEQYF